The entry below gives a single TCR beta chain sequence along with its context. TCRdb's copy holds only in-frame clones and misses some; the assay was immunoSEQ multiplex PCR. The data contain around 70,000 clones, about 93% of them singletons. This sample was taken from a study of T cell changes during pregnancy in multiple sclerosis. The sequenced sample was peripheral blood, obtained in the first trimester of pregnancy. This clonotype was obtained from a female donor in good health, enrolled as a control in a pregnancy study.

The CDR3 DNA follows: TGCGCCAGCATCCCAGTGGGAGGGCGGAAGAACACTGAAGCTTTCTTT. It translates to CASIPVGGRKNTEAFF. V gene TRBV4-1 combines with J gene TRBJ1-1; D is uncertain. This CDR3 is built from 16 residues. The V end lost 7 bases, the J end lost 1 base, and 19 bases lay between the germline ends. From germline, CDR1 is MGHRA and CDR2 YSYEKL.